The clone carrying this TCR beta chain was seen more than once but under ten times. The data were obtained in a study of patients and donors after allogeneic stem cell transplantation. TCRdb reanalysed the RT-PCR reads using MiXCR and keeps one entry per CDR3 protein. The sample has about a million distinct CDR3 sequences; 18% are singletons. The CDR3 has 16 residues. The germline V gene has CDR1 LNHNV and CDR2 YYDKDF (reference sequence). The V gene lost 5 bases and the J gene lost 5 bases, with 21 bases spanning the gap. Material for sequencing was blood, either unsorted or a sorted T cell fraction (not recorded which). The receptor was derived from a human donor who was either an allogeneic HSCT recipient or a stem cell or donor lymphocyte infusion donor (not recorded which). It is not recorded whose cells these are; they may come from a transplant donor. The genes are TRBV15 and TRBJ2-5; no clear D. The CDR3 DNA reads as TGTGCCACCAGCCTAGAAGTGATAGGTGCCCGGGAGACCCAGTACTTC. Protein product: CATSLEVIGARETQYF.